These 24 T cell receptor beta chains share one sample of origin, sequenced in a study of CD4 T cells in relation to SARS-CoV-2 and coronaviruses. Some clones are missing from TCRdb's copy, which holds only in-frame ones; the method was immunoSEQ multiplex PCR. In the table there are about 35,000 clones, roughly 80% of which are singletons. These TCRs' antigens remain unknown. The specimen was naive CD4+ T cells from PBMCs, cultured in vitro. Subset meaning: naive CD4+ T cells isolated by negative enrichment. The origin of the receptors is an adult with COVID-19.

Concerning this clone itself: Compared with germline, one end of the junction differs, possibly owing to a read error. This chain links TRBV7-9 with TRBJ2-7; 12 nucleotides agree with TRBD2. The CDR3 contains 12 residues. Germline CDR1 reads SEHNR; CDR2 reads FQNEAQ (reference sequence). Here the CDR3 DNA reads TGTGCCAGCAGCTTAATCACTAGCGGGGGGAGCTTC. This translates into CASSLITSGGSF. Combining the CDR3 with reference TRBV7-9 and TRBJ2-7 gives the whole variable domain DTGVSQNPRHKITKRGQNVTFRCDPISEHNRLYWYRQTLGQGPEFLTYFQNEAQLEKSRLLSDRFSAERPKGSFSTLEIQRTEQGDSAMYLCASSLITSGGSFGPGTRLTVT.

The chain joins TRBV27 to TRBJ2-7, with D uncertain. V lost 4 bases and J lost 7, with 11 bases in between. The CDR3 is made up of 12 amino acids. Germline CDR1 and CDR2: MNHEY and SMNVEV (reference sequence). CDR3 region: CASSSAFGEQYF. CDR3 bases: TGTGCCAGCAGTTCAGCCTTCGGTGAGCAGTACTTC.

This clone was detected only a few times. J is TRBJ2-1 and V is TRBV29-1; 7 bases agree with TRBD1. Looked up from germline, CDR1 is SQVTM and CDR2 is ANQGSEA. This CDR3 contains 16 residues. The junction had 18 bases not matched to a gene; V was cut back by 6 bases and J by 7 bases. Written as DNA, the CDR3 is TGCAGCGTCAAAGGGACAGTTGGGGTTGGTTTGAATGAGCAGTTCTTC. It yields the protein CSVKGTVGVGLNEQFF.

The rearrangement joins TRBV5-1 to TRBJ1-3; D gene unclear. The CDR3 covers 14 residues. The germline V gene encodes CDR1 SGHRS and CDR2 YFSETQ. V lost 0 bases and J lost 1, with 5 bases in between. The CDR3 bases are TGCGCCAGCAGCTTGGGGGGATCTGGAAACACCATATATTTT. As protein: CASSLGGSGNTIYF.

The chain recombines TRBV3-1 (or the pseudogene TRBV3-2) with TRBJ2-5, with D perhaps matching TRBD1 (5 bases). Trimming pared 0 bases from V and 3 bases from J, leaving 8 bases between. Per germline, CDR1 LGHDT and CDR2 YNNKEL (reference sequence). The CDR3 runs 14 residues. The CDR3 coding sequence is TGTGCCAGCAGCCAAGAGCAGGGTAAAGAGACCCAGTACTTC. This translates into CASSQEQGKETQYF.

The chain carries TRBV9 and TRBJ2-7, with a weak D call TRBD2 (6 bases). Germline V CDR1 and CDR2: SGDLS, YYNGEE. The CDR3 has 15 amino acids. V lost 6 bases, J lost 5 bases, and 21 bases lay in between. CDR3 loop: CASNPGGLPRDEQYF. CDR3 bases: TGTGCCAGCAACCCCGGGGGACTCCCGAGGGACGAGCAGTACTTC.

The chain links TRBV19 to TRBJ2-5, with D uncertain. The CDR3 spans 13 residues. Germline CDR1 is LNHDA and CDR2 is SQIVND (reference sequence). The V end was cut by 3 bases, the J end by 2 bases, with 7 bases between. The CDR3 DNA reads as TGTGCCAGTAGTATTGGGCTACAAGAGACCCAGTACTTC. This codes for CASSIGLQETQYF.

The CDR3 spells CASSPVGGGNEQFF. The CDR3 DNA reads TGTGCCAGCTCACCAGTAGGGGGAGGAAATGAGCAGTTCTTC. V gene TRBV18 combines with J gene TRBJ2-1; the D gene could be TRBD1 or TRBD2 (6 bases each). This CDR3 has 14 residues. Germline-derived CDR1 and CDR2 are KGHSH and LQKENI. V was cut by 2 bases and J by 7 bases, with 12 bases left in between.

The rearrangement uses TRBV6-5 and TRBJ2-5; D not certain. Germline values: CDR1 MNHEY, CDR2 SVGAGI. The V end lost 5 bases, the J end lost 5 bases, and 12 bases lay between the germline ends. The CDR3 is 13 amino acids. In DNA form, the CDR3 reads TGTGCCAGCAGTCGGGCGTCACAGGAGACCCAGTACTTC. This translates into CASSRASQETQYF.

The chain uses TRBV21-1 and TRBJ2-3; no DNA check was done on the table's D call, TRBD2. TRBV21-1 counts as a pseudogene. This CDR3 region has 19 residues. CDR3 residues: CASSDKITGTSVNLDTQYF. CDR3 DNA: TGTGCCAGCAGCGATAAGATAACCGGGACTAGCGTGAATCTAGATACGCAGTATTTT.

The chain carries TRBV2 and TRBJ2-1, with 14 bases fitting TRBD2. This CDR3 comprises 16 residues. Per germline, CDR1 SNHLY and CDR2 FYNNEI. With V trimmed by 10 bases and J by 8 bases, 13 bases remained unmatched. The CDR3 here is CAIYVPGLAGVDEQFF. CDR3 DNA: TGTGCCATCTACGTACCGGGACTAGCGGGAGTGGATGAGCAGTTCTTC.

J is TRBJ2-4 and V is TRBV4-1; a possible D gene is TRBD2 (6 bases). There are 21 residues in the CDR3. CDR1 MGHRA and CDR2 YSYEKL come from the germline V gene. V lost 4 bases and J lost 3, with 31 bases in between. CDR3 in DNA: TGCGCCAGCAGCCTCAAATGGGGCGGGGAAGTGTCAACTAGAGGCAAAAACATTCAGTACTTC. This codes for CASSLKWGGEVSTRGKNIQYF.

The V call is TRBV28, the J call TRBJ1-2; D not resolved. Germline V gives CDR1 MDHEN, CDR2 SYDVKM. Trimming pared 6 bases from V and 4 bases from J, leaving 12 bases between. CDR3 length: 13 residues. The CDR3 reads CASSRPSLYGYTF. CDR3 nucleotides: TGTGCCAGCAGCCGACCTTCGCTCTATGGCTACACCTTC.

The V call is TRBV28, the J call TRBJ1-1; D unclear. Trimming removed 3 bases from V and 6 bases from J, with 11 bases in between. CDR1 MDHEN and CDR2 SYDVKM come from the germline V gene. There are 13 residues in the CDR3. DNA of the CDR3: TGTGCCAGCAGTTTGGAAGGGAGCCCTGAAGCTTTCTTT. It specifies CASSLEGSPEAFF.

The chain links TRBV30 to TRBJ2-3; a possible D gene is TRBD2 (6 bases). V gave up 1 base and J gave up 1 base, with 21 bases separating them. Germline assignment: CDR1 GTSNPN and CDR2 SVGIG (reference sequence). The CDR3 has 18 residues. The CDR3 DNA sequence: TGTGCCTGGAGTGATCTGGGAGGCAGGTTCGCCGGCACAGATACGCAGTATTTT. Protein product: CAWSDLGGRFAGTDTQYF.

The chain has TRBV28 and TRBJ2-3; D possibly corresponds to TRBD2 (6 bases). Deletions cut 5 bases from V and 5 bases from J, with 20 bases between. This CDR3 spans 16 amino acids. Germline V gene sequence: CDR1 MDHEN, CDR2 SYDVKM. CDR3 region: CASSPGGARVGDTQYF. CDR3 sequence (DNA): TGTGCCAGCAGTCCGGGCGGGGCGCGGGTTGGAGATACGCAGTATTTT.

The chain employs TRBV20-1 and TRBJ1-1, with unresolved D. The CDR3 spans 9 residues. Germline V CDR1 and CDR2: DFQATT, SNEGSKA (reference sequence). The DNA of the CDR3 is TGCTGTCCTCAGCTTGAAGCTTTCTTT. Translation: CCPQLEAFF.

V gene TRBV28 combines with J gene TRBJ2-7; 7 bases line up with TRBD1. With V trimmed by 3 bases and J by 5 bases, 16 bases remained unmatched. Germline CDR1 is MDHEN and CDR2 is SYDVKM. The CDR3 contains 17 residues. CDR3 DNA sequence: TGTGCCAGCAGTTTCCGATTTCGAGGGGGCTCAGGGAACGAGCAGTACTTC. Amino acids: CASSFRFRGGSGNEQYF.

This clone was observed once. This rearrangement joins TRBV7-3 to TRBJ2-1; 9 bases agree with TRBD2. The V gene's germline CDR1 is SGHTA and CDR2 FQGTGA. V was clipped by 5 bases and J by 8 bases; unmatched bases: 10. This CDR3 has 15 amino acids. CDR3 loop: CASSNRASGMDEQFF. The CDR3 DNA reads TGTGCCAGCAGCAACCGGGCTAGCGGGATGGATGAGCAGTTCTTC.

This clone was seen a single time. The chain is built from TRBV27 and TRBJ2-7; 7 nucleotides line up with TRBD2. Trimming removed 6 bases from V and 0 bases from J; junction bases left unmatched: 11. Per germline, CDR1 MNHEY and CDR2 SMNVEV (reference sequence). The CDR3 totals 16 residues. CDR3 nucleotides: TGTGCCAGCAGCCGGATCGGGGGGAAAGGCTCCTACGAGCAGTACTTC. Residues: CASSRIGGKGSYEQYF.

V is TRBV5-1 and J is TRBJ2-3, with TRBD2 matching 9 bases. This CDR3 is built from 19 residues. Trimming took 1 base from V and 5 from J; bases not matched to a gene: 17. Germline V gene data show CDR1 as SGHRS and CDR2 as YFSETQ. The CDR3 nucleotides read TGCGCCAGCAGCTTGTGGGGGGCCCTTAGCGGGAGAAAGGGAGATACGCAGTATTTT. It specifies CASSLWGALSGRKGDTQYF.

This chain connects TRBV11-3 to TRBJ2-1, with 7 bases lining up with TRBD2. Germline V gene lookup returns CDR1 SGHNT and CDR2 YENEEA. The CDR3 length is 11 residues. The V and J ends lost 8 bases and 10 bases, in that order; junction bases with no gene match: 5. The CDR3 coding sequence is TGTGCCAGCGGCTGGGGGGGGGAGCAGTTCTTC. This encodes CASGWGGEQFF.

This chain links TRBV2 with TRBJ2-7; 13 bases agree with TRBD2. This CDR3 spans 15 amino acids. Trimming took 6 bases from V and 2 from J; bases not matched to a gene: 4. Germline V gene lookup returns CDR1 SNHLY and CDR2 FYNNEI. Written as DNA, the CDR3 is TGTGCCAGCAGAGCCGGGACTAGCGGGACCTACGAGCAGTACTTC. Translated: CASRAGTSGTYEQYF.

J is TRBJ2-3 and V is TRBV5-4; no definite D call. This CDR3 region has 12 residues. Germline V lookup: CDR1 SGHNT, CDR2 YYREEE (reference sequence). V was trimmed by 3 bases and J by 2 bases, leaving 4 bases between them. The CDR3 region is CASSSSTDTQYF. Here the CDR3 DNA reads TGTGCCAGCAGCTCCTCCACAGATACGCAGTATTTT.